The sequence of this TCR beta chain was determined in a study of blood T cell repertoires in COVID-19. Assay used: immunoSEQ multiplex PCR; TCRdb lists only in-frame clones, some missing. The repertoire holds about 280,000 clones, with roughly 85% as singletons. The CDR3 has 16 amino acids. Per the germline V gene, CDR1 is SEHNR and CDR2 is FQNEAQ (reference sequence). Trimming stripped 1 base from V and 7 bases from J, with 19 bases between. The clonotype originates from a man in his forties who had been exposed to COVID-19. The rearrangement joins TRBV7-9 to TRBJ1-2; D perhaps matches TRBD1 (5 bases). Input material: PBMCs or T cells enriched from blood (not recorded which). Here the CDR3 reads CASSLVWDSGGFGYTF. CDR3 nucleotide sequence: TGTGCCAGCAGCTTAGTATGGGACTCCGGAGGGTTTGGCTACACCTTC.